A selection of T cell receptor beta chains follows, all from one sample in a study of T cell repertoires in cytomegalovirus infection. TCRdb re-called the reads with MiXCR, one entry per CDR3 protein. The sample records roughly 200,000 distinct CDR3 sequences, about 40% being singletons. Their target antigens are unknown. The material was CD8+ T cells from cultured PBMCs, obtained from culture after CMV antigen stimulation. Receptor source: a human donor in good health (CMV status not recorded). Some clones in this sample may be carry-over from other donors' samples. Each CDR3 is given with its conserved first and last residue. Each record gives: clone size, J gene, V gene, CDR3 protein. Size is omitted from some rows. Given values are once, few, many or a class for expanded clones.

>-|TRBJ2-1|TRBV4-1
CASSSDGSSYNEQFF
>-|TRBJ2-3|TRBV11-3
CASSPAGDTQYF
>-|TRBJ2-7|TRBV7-9
CASSTDRTTYEQYF
>few|TRBJ1-1|TRBV12-3/TRBV12-4
CASTLVGGKAFF
>-|TRBJ2-1|TRBV29-1
CSVAGLAGVSYNEQFF
>once|TRBJ2-5|TRBV5-1
CASSLTSGRAQETQYF
>once|TRBJ2-7|TRBV20-1
CSAPPGLALSSYEQYF
>few|TRBJ2-5|TRBV4-1
CASSQVAIGQGSAETQYF
>-|TRBJ2-1|TRBV6-2/TRBV6-3
CASSGQGRSYNEQFF
>-|TRBJ2-1|TRBV5-6
CASSKGLAVYYNEQFF
>-|TRBJ2-3|TRBV7-3
CASSPRIRGTDTQYF
>-|TRBJ2-1|TRBV12-3/TRBV12-4
CASRSLSLLGGERYYNDKFF
>-|TRBJ1-1|TRBV7-6
CASSLPRDRGHLRVNTEAFF
>-|TRBJ2-1|TRBV12-3/TRBV12-4
CASSQDRSRNEQFF
>few|TRBJ2-4|TRBV4-1
CASSPTFGTDKNIQYF
>-|TRBJ1-5|TRBV15
CATSRDGNSNQPQHF
>-|TRBJ2-7|TRBV27
CASSLVGTAPYEQYF
>few|TRBJ2-2|TRBV29-1
CSVDFGGNTGELFF
>few|TRBJ2-7|TRBV7-8
CASSSRRGTVGYEQYF
>few|TRBJ2-7|TRBV10-3
CAISDSGGLAYEQYF
>-|TRBJ2-2|TRBV5-6
CASSLEGGRGTGELFF
>-|TRBJ1-1|TRBV10-3
CAISGEGQGYTEAFF
>-|TRBJ1-2|TRBV20-1
CSAWTDNYGYTF